A selection of T cell receptor beta chains follows, all from one sample in a study of cytomegalovirus exposure and HLA in healthy donors. Repertoires were generated with immunoSEQ multiplex PCR, while TCRdb's copy carries only in-frame clones and drops some. The sample lists roughly 100,000 clones; 9.4% were seen once. Sequencing was done on a sample of PBMCs. All receptors come from a man aged 50-59 years in good health and CMV-seropositive. Each CDR3 is given with its conserved first and last residue. The D gene is left open where the match is weak. Size is stated for part of the rows, as once, few or many counts, or as a class when the clone is expanded.

j_gene: TRBJ2-2
d_gene: .
abundance: many
v_gene: TRBV19
CDR3nt: TGTGCCAGTAGTATAGGATGGCTATCCCTAACCCAGGGCACCGGGGAGCTGTTTTTT
CDR3aa: CASSIGWLSLTQGTGELFF

j_gene: TRBJ2-7
d_gene: TRBD2
abundance: few
v_gene: TRBV5-4
CDR3nt: TGTGCCAGCAGCCTAGCGGGAGCCGCCGAGCAGTACTTC
CDR3aa: CASSLAGAAEQYF

j_gene: TRBJ2-5
d_gene: TRBD2
abundance: .
v_gene: TRBV5-1
CDR3nt: TGCGCCAGCAGCTTGGGACTAGCGGGTGGTGAGACCCAGTACTTC
CDR3aa: CASSLGLAGGETQYF

j_gene: TRBJ2-7
d_gene: .
abundance: .
v_gene: TRBV29-1
CDR3nt: TGCAGCGTTGACACCTACTACGAGCAGTACTTC
CDR3aa: CSVDTYYEQYF

j_gene: TRBJ2-1
d_gene: .
abundance: few
v_gene: TRBV11-1
CDR3nt: TGTGCCAGCAGCTTAGCGGGAGGGGGACCCCTTCATGAGCAGTTCTTC
CDR3aa: CASSLAGGGPLHEQFF

j_gene: TRBJ1-5
d_gene: TRBD1
abundance: .
v_gene: TRBV18
CDR3nt: TGTGCCAGCTCACCGGGACAGAATCAGCCCCAGCATTTT
CDR3aa: CASSPGQNQPQHF

j_gene: TRBJ2-7
d_gene: .
abundance: few
v_gene: TRBV11-2
CDR3nt: TGTGCCAGCAGTGTAGCGACCTCCTACGAGCAGTACTTC
CDR3aa: CASSVATSYEQYF

j_gene: TRBJ2-1
d_gene: TRBD2
abundance: .
v_gene: TRBV6-6
CDR3nt: TGTGCCAGCAGAACAACCGGGACTAGATCCAATGAGCAGTTCTTC
CDR3aa: CASRTTGTRSNEQFF

j_gene: TRBJ1-2
d_gene: TRBD1
abundance: many
v_gene: TRBV6-5
CDR3nt: TGTGCCAGCGGGAGGACAGGGGAGAACTATGGCTACACCTTC
CDR3aa: CASGRTGENYGYTF

j_gene: TRBJ2-7
d_gene: TRBD2
abundance: few
v_gene: TRBV7-2
CDR3nt: TGTGCCAGCAGCTTAGTGGCCAGCGGGAGCTCCTACGAGCAGTACTTC
CDR3aa: CASSLVASGSSYEQYF

j_gene: TRBJ2-5
d_gene: .
abundance: few
v_gene: TRBV28
CDR3nt: TGTGCCAGCAGTTTAGGAGGGCGCGCGAGGGCCCAGTACTTC
CDR3aa: CASSLGGRARAQYF

j_gene: TRBJ2-7
d_gene: TRBD1
abundance: .
v_gene: TRBV14
CDR3nt: TGTGCCAGCAGCTCGGGACAGGGGCCTTCCTACGAGCAGTACTTC
CDR3aa: CASSSGQGPSYEQYF

j_gene: TRBJ1-2
d_gene: .
abundance: few
v_gene: TRBV6-5
CDR3nt: TGTGCCAGCAGACGACAGAATTCTAACTATGGCTACACCTTC
CDR3aa: CASRRQNSNYGYTF

j_gene: TRBJ1-2
d_gene: .
abundance: .
v_gene: TRBV28
CDR3nt: TGTGCCAGCAGCCCTTCGTCAGGCGGCTACACCTTC
CDR3aa: CASSPSSGGYTF

j_gene: TRBJ2-7
d_gene: TRBD1
abundance: few
v_gene: TRBV5-4
CDR3nt: TGTGCCAGCAGCCTGGGACAGGGGAAGCAGTACTTC
CDR3aa: CASSLGQGKQYF

j_gene: TRBJ2-2
d_gene: TRBD1
abundance: few
v_gene: TRBV29-1
CDR3nt: TGCAGCGTTGGACAGGGTCAGGTCGGGGAGCTGTTTTTT
CDR3aa: CSVGQGQVGELFF

j_gene: TRBJ2-7
d_gene: .
abundance: few
v_gene: TRBV5-1
CDR3nt: TGCGCCAGCAGCGCCGTTCCTAACGAGCAGTACTTC
CDR3aa: CASSAVPNEQYF

j_gene: TRBJ1-3
d_gene: TRBD1
abundance: few
v_gene: TRBV6-5
CDR3nt: TGTGCCAGCACGGACAGGGATAGCTCTGGAAACACCATATATTTT
CDR3aa: CASTDRDSSGNTIYF

j_gene: TRBJ2-6
d_gene: TRBD2
abundance: .
v_gene: TRBV5-1
CDR3nt: TGCGCCAGCAGCTTGACTAGCGGGAGGCACTATGGGGCCAACGTCCTGACTTTC
CDR3aa: CASSLTSGRHYGANVLTF

j_gene: TRBJ2-5
d_gene: .
abundance: .
v_gene: TRBV30
CDR3nt: TGTGCCTGGAGTGTCCTCAGGGGGGCAGGGGGATTTGAGACCCAGTACTTC
CDR3aa: CAWSVLRGAGGFETQYF

j_gene: TRBJ1-1
d_gene: TRBD1
abundance: .
v_gene: TRBV5-5
CDR3nt: TGTGCCAGCAGCAACCCGGGACAGGGGAGAGTGAACACTGAAGCTTTCTTT
CDR3aa: CASSNPGQGRVNTEAFF

j_gene: TRBJ2-7
d_gene: .
abundance: few
v_gene: TRBV6-5
CDR3nt: TGTGCCAGCAGCCAGTCCGGGGAATGGTCCTACGAGCAGTACTTC
CDR3aa: CASSQSGEWSYEQYF

j_gene: TRBJ1-2
d_gene: .
abundance: few
v_gene: TRBV7-2
CDR3nt: TGTGCCAGCAGCTCAGGGGTTAAACATGGCTACACCTTC
CDR3aa: CASSSGVKHGYTF

j_gene: TRBJ2-2
d_gene: TRBD2
abundance: once
v_gene: TRBV9
CDR3nt: TGTGCCAGCAGCGGATCTAGCGGGAGTGCGCCGAACACCGGGGAGCTGTTTTTT
CDR3aa: CASSGSSGSAPNTGELFF

j_gene: TRBJ2-1
d_gene: TRBD2
abundance: .
v_gene: TRBV10-2
CDR3nt: TGCGCCAGCAGTGCCCTAGCGGAGAACAATGAGCAGTTCTTC
CDR3aa: CASSALAENNEQFF

j_gene: TRBJ2-3
d_gene: TRBD2
abundance: .
v_gene: TRBV7-2
CDR3nt: TGTGCCAGCAGCTTAGCTAGCGGGAGGTACACAGATACGCAGTATTTT
CDR3aa: CASSLASGRYTDTQYF

j_gene: TRBJ2-3
d_gene: .
abundance: .
v_gene: TRBV6-5
CDR3nt: TGTGCCAGCAGTTACTCGATTCAGAACACAGATACGCAGTATTTT
CDR3aa: CASSYSIQNTDTQYF

j_gene: TRBJ1-2
d_gene: TRBD1
abundance: .
v_gene: TRBV29-1
CDR3nt: TGCAGCGTTGAACGGGACAGGGACTCCTATGGCTACACCTTC
CDR3aa: CSVERDRDSYGYTF

j_gene: TRBJ2-7
d_gene: .
abundance: few
v_gene: TRBV11-2
CDR3nt: TGTGCCAGCAGCTTAGTAACCGGAACTACCTACGAGCAGTACTTC
CDR3aa: CASSLVTGTTYEQYF

j_gene: TRBJ2-1
d_gene: .
abundance: few
v_gene: TRBV18
CDR3nt: TGTGCCAGCTCCTCCCGGGTCTCTGAGCAGTTCTTC
CDR3aa: CASSSRVSEQFF

j_gene: TRBJ2-3
d_gene: .
abundance: .
v_gene: TRBV2
CDR3nt: TGTGCCAGCATCGACAGCAGACGCACAGATACGCAGTATTTT
CDR3aa: CASIDSRRTDTQYF

j_gene: TRBJ2-5
d_gene: TRBD2
abundance: .
v_gene: TRBV18
CDR3nt: TGTGCCAGCTCACCGGAACTAGCGGGGGACGAGCGAAGGACCCAGTACTTC
CDR3aa: CASSPELAGDERRTQYF

j_gene: TRBJ1-5
d_gene: .
abundance: few
v_gene: TRBV4-3
CDR3nt: TGCGCCAGCAGCCAAGAGGGATCAGGGGATCAGCCCCAGCATTTT
CDR3aa: CASSQEGSGDQPQHF

j_gene: TRBJ1-1
d_gene: .
abundance: few
v_gene: TRBV6-5
CDR3nt: TGTGCCAGCAGTTCTAGGGGGATTAACACTGAAGCTTTCTTT
CDR3aa: CASSSRGINTEAFF

j_gene: TRBJ1-2
d_gene: .
abundance: few
v_gene: TRBV30
CDR3nt: TGTGCCTGGACTGAGGACAGACTCTATGGCTACACCTTC
CDR3aa: CAWTEDRLYGYTF

j_gene: TRBJ2-2
d_gene: TRBD2
abundance: .
v_gene: TRBV4-3
CDR3nt: TGCGCCAGCAGCCAAGGGGGTAGCGGGAGAACAGTACCCGGGGAGCTGTTTTTT
CDR3aa: CASSQGGSGRTVPGELFF

j_gene: TRBJ2-7
d_gene: TRBD1
abundance: few
v_gene: TRBV5-4
CDR3nt: TGTGCCAGCAGCAGGGGGACAGGGCTCTACGAGCAGTACTTC
CDR3aa: CASSRGTGLYEQYF

j_gene: TRBJ2-1
d_gene: TRBD1
abundance: .
v_gene: TRBV6-6
CDR3nt: TGTGCCAGCAGCCAGACAGGGAGCCATGAGCAGTTCTTC
CDR3aa: CASSQTGSHEQFF

j_gene: TRBJ2-1
d_gene: TRBD2
abundance: .
v_gene: TRBV7-2
CDR3nt: TGTGCCAGCAGCTTAGTGCCCGGGGGGTACAATGAGCAGTTCTTC
CDR3aa: CASSLVPGGYNEQFF

j_gene: TRBJ1-1
d_gene: .
abundance: .
v_gene: TRBV28
CDR3nt: TGTGCCACTTACAGTGAGATTGAAGCTTTCTTT
CDR3aa: CATYSEIEAFF

j_gene: TRBJ1-1
d_gene: .
abundance: few
v_gene: TRBV28
CDR3nt: TGTGCCAGCAGTTTACTTGTACAGGTGAACACTGAAGCTTTCTTT
CDR3aa: CASSLLVQVNTEAFF

j_gene: TRBJ2-7
d_gene: TRBD1
abundance: few
v_gene: TRBV4-3
CDR3nt: TGCGCCAGCAGCCAACAAAGACAGGGGGCCTACGAGCAGTACTTC
CDR3aa: CASSQQRQGAYEQYF

j_gene: TRBJ1-5
d_gene: .
abundance: few
v_gene: TRBV30
CDR3nt: TGTGCCTGGAGTGTAAGCGGAGGCAATCAGCCCCAGCATTTT
CDR3aa: CAWSVSGGNQPQHF

j_gene: TRBJ1-2
d_gene: TRBD1
abundance: few
v_gene: TRBV29-1
CDR3nt: TGCAGCGTTGATAGGGGCTGGGACAGGGGGCGCGATGGCTACACCTTC
CDR3aa: CSVDRGWDRGRDGYTF

j_gene: TRBJ2-7
d_gene: TRBD1
abundance: few
v_gene: TRBV5-1
CDR3nt: TGCGCCAGCAGTCCCTCGGGTGGGACAGGGACACTCCATAGCTCCTACGAGCAGTACTTC
CDR3aa: CASSPSGGTGTLHSSYEQYF

j_gene: TRBJ2-6
d_gene: .
abundance: .
v_gene: TRBV7-3
CDR3nt: TGTGCCAGCAGCTTATTGTCCCCACAGAGCTCTGGGGCCAACGTCCTGACTTTC
CDR3aa: CASSLLSPQSSGANVLTF

j_gene: TRBJ1-1
d_gene: TRBD1
abundance: .
v_gene: TRBV28
CDR3nt: TGTGCCAGCAGTTTACCGGGACAGCGGAACACTGAAGCTTTCTTT
CDR3aa: CASSLPGQRNTEAFF